In this sample, the clone carrying this TCR beta chain turned up many times. From the 5' RACE reads, TCRdb called clonotypes with MiXCR, one entry per CDR3 protein. The sample holds about 37,000 distinct CDR3 sequences, approximately 5.9% seen once. V was cut by 1 base and J by 8 bases, with 12 bases left in between. This CDR3 is built from 14 residues. Germline V lookup: CDR1 SEHNR, CDR2 FQNEAQ (reference sequence). These data originate in a study of early T cells in non-severe SARS-CoV-2 infection. As for the study in general: Investigators sequenced bulk RNA drawn from unsorted whole blood, and chains remained unpaired.

The chain uses TRBV7-9 and TRBJ2-1; D possibly corresponds to TRBD2 (6 bases). This sequence was found in an adult who was a healthcare worker with PCR-confirmed SARS-CoV-2 infection or an uninfected control (not recorded which). The source was whole blood, collected at baseline. CDR3: CASSLGLGGHEQFF. Here the CDR3 DNA reads TGTGCCAGCAGCTTAGGACTAGGTGGGCATGAGCAGTTCTTC.